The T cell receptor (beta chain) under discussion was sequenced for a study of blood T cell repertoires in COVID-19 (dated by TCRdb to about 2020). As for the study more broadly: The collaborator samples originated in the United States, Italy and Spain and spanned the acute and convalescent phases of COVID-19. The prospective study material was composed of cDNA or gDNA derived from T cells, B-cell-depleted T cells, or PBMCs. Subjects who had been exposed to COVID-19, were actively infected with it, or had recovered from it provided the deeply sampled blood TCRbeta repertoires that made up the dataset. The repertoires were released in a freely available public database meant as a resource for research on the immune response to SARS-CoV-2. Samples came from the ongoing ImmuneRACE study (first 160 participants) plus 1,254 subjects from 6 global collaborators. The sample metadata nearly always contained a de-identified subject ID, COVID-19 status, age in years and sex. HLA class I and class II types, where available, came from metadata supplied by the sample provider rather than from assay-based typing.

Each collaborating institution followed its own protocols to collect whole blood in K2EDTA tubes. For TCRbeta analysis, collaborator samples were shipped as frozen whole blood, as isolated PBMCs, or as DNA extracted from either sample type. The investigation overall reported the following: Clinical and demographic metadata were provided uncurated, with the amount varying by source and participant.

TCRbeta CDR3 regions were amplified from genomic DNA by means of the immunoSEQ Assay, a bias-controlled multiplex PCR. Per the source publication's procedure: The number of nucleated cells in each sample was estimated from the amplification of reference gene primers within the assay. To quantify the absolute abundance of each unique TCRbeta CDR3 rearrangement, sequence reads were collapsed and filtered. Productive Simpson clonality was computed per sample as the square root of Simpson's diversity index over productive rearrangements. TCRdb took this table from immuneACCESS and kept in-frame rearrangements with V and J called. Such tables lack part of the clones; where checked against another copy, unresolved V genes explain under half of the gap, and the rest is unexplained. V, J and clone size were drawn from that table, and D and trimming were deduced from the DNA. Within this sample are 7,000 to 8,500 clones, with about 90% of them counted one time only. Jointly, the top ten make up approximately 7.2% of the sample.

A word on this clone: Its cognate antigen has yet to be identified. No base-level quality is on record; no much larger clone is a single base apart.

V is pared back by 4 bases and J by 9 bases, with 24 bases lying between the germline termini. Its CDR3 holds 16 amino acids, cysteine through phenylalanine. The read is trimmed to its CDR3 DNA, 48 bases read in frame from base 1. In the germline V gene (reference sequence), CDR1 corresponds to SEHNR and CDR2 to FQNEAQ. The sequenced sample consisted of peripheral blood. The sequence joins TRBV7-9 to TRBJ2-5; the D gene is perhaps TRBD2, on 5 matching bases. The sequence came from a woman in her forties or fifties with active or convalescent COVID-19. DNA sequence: TGTGCCAGCAGCTCAGACCCGGGATATAAGAGAAGGCCCCAGTACTTC. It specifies CASSSDPGYKRRPQYF. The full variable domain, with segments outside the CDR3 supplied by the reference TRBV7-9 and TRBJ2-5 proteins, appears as DTGVSQNPRHKITKRGQNVTFRCDPISEHNRLYWYRQTLGQGPEFLTYFQNEAQLEKSRLLSDRFSAERPKGSFSTLEIQRTEQGDSAMYLCASSSDPGYKRRPQYFGPGTRLLVL.